The 28 T cell receptor beta chains given below trace back to one sample, sequenced in a study of beta chain features in type 1 diabetes. Investigators reverse transcribed all isolated RNA, so they sequenced expressed TCRB transcripts. Some clones are missing from TCRdb's copy, which holds only in-frame ones; the method was immunoSEQ multiplex PCR. Of fewer than 350,000 clones detected, roughly a fifth appear once; the ten largest clones hold roughly 0.045%. Sequenced sample: naive CD4+ T cells from blood. The receptors shown here come from a woman aged 18-29 years in good health.

V usage is TRBV18 and J usage is TRBJ1-1; 7 bases fit TRBD1. This CDR3 contains 16 residues. The ends lost 6 bases at V and 1 base at J; junction bases unmatched: 11. CDR1 KGHSH and CDR2 LQKENI come from the germline V gene. The DNA for the CDR3 is TGTGCCAGCTCCCAAAGGACAGGACACTGGAACACTGAAGCTTTCTTT. This translates into CASSQRTGHWNTEAFF.

This clone was counted only a few times. The V and J genes are TRBV7-9 and TRBJ2-1, with 9 nucleotides matching TRBD2. Trimming removed 5 bases from V and 7 bases from J; junction bases left unmatched: 6. CDR1 and CDR2 (germline): SEHNR, FQNEAQ (reference sequence). CDR3 length equals 14 residues. In nucleotides, the CDR3 is TGTGCCAGCAGCCGGACTAGCGCGGGGAATGAGCAGTTCTTC. Translating it yields CASSRTSAGNEQFF.

Only a few counts were recorded for this clone. V gene TRBV2 combines with J gene TRBJ2-1; 7 bases align to TRBD2. V gave up 7 bases and J gave up 0 bases; unmatched junction bases: 6. The CDR3 has 15 amino acids. CDR1 and CDR2 (germline): SNHLY, FYNNEI. The CDR3 bases are TGTGCCAGCACCCTAGCGGAGAGCTCCTACAATGAGCAGTTCTTC. It yields the protein CASTLAESSYNEQFF.

This clone was seen more than once but under ten times. V gene TRBV11-2 combines with J gene TRBJ2-5; D uncertain. The CDR3 consists of 13 residues. The germline CDR1 and CDR2 sequences are SGHAT and FQNNGV. The V end was cut by 1 base, the J end by 5 bases, with 8 bases between. The CDR3 reads CASSLVAAETQYF. CDR3 bases: TGTGCCAGCAGCTTAGTAGCTGCCGAGACCCAGTACTTC.

The CDR3 DNA sequence: TGTGCCAGCAGTTACGGGGGCGGGGAGACCCAGTACTTC. Translating it yields CASSYGGGETQYF. V and J are TRBV6-6 and TRBJ2-5; perhaps TRBD1 as D (6 bases). CDR1 and CDR2 (germline): MNHNY, SVGAGI (reference sequence). This CDR3 comprises 13 residues. V was shortened by 2 bases and J by 5 bases, with 9 bases between the two germline ends.

The chain links TRBV18 to TRBJ2-7; a weak D match, TRBD1 (6 bases). The CDR3 contains 17 residues. Germline CDR1 KGHSH, CDR2 LQKENI. V was clipped by 1 base and J by 2 bases, with 18 bases between them. DNA for the CDR3: TGTGCCAGCTCACCACAAGGATGGGGGCAGATTACCTACGAGCAGTACTTC. This sequence encodes CASSPQGWGQITYEQYF.

V is TRBV5-1 and J is TRBJ1-2; TRBD1 matches at 7 bases. Per the germline V gene, CDR1 is SGHRS and CDR2 is YFSETQ. V trimming: 5 bases; J trimming: 5 bases; junction bases outside the gene matches: 6. The CDR3 has 13 amino acids. In DNA, the CDR3 is TGCGCCAGCAGTCAGACAGGGTCATATGGCTACACCTTC. Its protein product is CASSQTGSYGYTF.

This clone showed up just a few times. This rearrangement joins TRBV13 to TRBJ1-4; 10 nucleotides match TRBD1. V gave up 8 bases and J gave up 5 bases; unmatched junction bases: 2. This CDR3 has 13 residues. Germline CDR1 and CDR2: PRHDT and FYEKMQ (reference sequence). CDR3 coding DNA: TGTGCCAGCTCGGACAGGGGGAATGAAAAACTGTTTTTT. Residues: CASSDRGNEKLFF. Supplemented by reference TRBV13 and TRBJ1-4, the full variable domain reads AAGVIQSPRHLIKEKRETATLKCYPIPRHDTVYWYQQGPGQDPQFLISFYEKMQSDKGSIPDRFSAQQFSDYHSELNMSSLELGDSALYFCASSDRGNEKLFFGSGTQLSVL.

The chain has TRBV15 and TRBJ2-2, with TRBD1 identical over 9 bases. The CDR3 is 15 amino acids. The V and J ends lost 5 bases and 1 base, in that order; junction bases with no gene match: 2. Germline V CDR1 and CDR2: LNHNV, YYDKDF (reference sequence). The CDR3 loop is CATSGGQGNTGELFF. DNA for the CDR3: TGTGCCACCAGCGGGGGACAGGGGAACACCGGGGAGCTGTTTTTT.

This clone was seen a few times. The J gene is TRBJ2-2, the V gene TRBV5-4; 9 bases map to TRBD1. Germline V lookup: CDR1 SGHNT, CDR2 YYREEE (reference sequence). The CDR3 consists of 14 residues. With 4 bases clipped from V and 3 bases from J, the junction kept 1 base outside the gene matches. This chain's CDR3 is CASSGTGYTGELFF. Here the CDR3 DNA reads TGTGCCAGCAGCGGGACAGGGTACACCGGGGAGCTGTTTTTT.

This clone was counted a few times. J is TRBJ1-3 and V is TRBV9; a weak D match, TRBD1 (5 bases). The germline gives CDR1 SGDLS, CDR2 YYNGEE. The V and J ends lost 4 bases and 2 bases respectively, with 13 bases between them. The CDR3 is made up of 15 amino acids. Written as DNA, the CDR3 is TGTGCCAGCAGCACTACCCAGGGTCCTGGAAACACCATATATTTT. Translating it yields CASSTTQGPGNTIYF.

V gene TRBV5-4 combines with J gene TRBJ1-6; the D is unclear. Germline V gene lookup returns CDR1 SGHNT and CDR2 YYREEE (reference sequence). Trimming took 10 bases from V and 0 from J, leaving 14 bases between them. The CDR3 extends over 15 amino acids. The DNA of the CDR3 is TGTGCCTCGCACGAGGGAAGCTCCTATAATTCACCCCTCCACTTT. Amino acids: CASHEGSSYNSPLHF.

This clone was detected a few times. The J gene is TRBJ2-3, the V gene TRBV7-9; D is uncertain. This CDR3 comprises 12 residues. Trimming took 5 bases from V and 7 from J, leaving 10 bases between them. Germline CDR1 reads SEHNR; CDR2 reads FQNEAQ (reference sequence). The CDR3 sequence is CASSQTVYTQYF. Here the CDR3 DNA reads TGTGCCAGCAGCCAAACGGTTTATACGCAGTATTTT.

The chain links TRBV5-1 to TRBJ1-2; possibly TRBD1 for D (5 bases). V was clipped by 2 bases and J by 6 bases, with 17 bases between them. There are 15 residues in the CDR3. Germline values: CDR1 SGHRS, CDR2 YFSETQ. CDR3 sequence: CASSLLRVGSDGYTF. The CDR3 DNA is TGCGCCAGCAGCTTACTCAGGGTAGGGTCGGATGGCTACACCTTC.

This clone was recorded a few times. The CDR3 DNA is TGTGCCAGCAGCTTAGGGACTGAAGAGACCCAGTACTTC. Translated: CASSLGTEETQYF. The chain employs TRBV7-9 and TRBJ2-5; D might be TRBD2 (5 bases). The CDR3 is 13 amino acids. Trimming left V 1 base short and J 3 bases short, with 6 bases between. CDR1 is SEHNR and CDR2 is FQNEAQ in the germline V gene (reference sequence).

The rearrangement joins TRBV6-6 to TRBJ2-7; D is possibly TRBD1 (6 bases). V was cut by 6 bases and J by 7 bases, with 16 bases left in between. The CDR3 totals 13 residues. Germline V gene lookup returns CDR1 MNHNY and CDR2 SVGAGI (reference sequence). In DNA form, the CDR3 reads TGTGCCAGCAGAACAGGGACAAAGAGAGAGCAGTACTTC. Its translation is CASRTGTKREQYF.

The V call is TRBV4-1, the J call TRBJ2-7; the D gene is possibly TRBD1 (5 bases). The CDR3 loop spans 17 amino acids. V was cut by 4 bases and J by 2 bases, with 21 bases left in between. Germline lookup yields CDR1 MGHRA and CDR2 YSYEKL. CDR3 sequence reads: CASSPHAEAGLTYEQYF. The DNA of the CDR3 is TGCGCCAGCAGCCCCCACGCCGAGGCAGGGCTAACCTACGAGCAGTACTTC.

This clone was picked up a small number of times. V gene TRBV30 combines with J gene TRBJ1-1; maybe TRBD1 (5 bases). Germline values: CDR1 GTSNPN, CDR2 SVGIG (reference sequence). Deletions cut 4 bases from V and 5 bases from J, with 11 bases between. This CDR3 region has 12 residues. This chain's CDR3 is CAWTPGSTEAFF. CDR3 DNA sequence: TGTGCCTGGACCCCAGGGTCGACTGAAGCTTTCTTT. Based on the CDR3 plus reference TRBV30 and TRBJ1-1, the full variable domain is SQTIHQWPATLVQPVGSPLSLECTVEGTSNPNLYWYRQAAGRGLQLLFYSVGIGQISSEVPQNLSASRPQDRQFILSSKKLLLSDSGFYLCAWTPGSTEAFFGQGTRLTVV.

The chain employs TRBV30 and TRBJ2-3; D is perhaps TRBD2 (5 bases). This CDR3 is 13 amino acids long. Trimming took 3 bases from V and 0 from J, leaving 7 bases between them. Per germline, CDR1 GTSNPN and CDR2 SVGIG (reference sequence). The CDR3 DNA follows: TGTGCCTGGAGACTAGTGAGCACAGATACGCAGTATTTT. As protein: CAWRLVSTDTQYF.

The chain couples TRBV2 to TRBJ1-1; 8 bases line up with TRBD1. The ends lost 7 bases at V and 5 bases at J; junction bases unmatched: 6. CDR1 is SNHLY, CDR2 FYNNEI, per germline. The CDR3 is 13 amino acids. DNA for the CDR3: TGTGCCAGCAAACGCAGGGGGCTGACTGAAGCTTTCTTT. Protein product: CASKRRGLTEAFF. Variable domain in full (rest from reference TRBV2 and TRBJ1-1): EPEVTQTPSHQVTQMGQEVILRCVPISNHLYFYWYRQILGQKVEFLVSFYNNEISEKSEIFDDQFSVERPDGSNFTLKIRSTKLEDSAMYFCASKRRGLTEAFFGQGTRLTVV.

This chain links TRBV6-1 with TRBJ1-1; TRBD1 matches at 7 bases. The J segment lost 3 bases and the V segment lost 4 bases, leaving 5 bases of the junction unmatched. The CDR3 totals 14 residues. Per germline, CDR1 MNHNS and CDR2 SASEGT. The CDR3 here is CASSGQGGHTEAFF. The DNA for the CDR3 is TGTGCCAGCAGTGGACAGGGCGGGCACACTGAAGCTTTCTTT.

This clone was counted a few times. This sequence joins TRBV5-1 and TRBJ2-1; 7 bases line up with TRBD1. The CDR3 runs to 16 residues. V was pared by 3 bases and J by 4 bases, with 10 bases of the junction left unmatched. Germline values: CDR1 SGHRS, CDR2 YFSETQ. CDR3: CASSSTGRTSYNEQFF. CDR3 nucleotide sequence: TGCGCCAGCAGCTCGACAGGGCGAACGAGTTACAATGAGCAGTTCTTC.

This clone was detected a few times. This CDR3 reads CASSFQGGETQYF. CDR3 bases: TGTGCCAGCAGCTTCCAGGGTGGGGAGACCCAGTACTTC. The chain couples TRBV7-9 to TRBJ2-5, with a possible D match to TRBD1 (5 bases). Trimming left V 3 bases short and J 5 bases short, with 10 bases between. This CDR3 has 13 amino acids. The germline CDR1 and CDR2 sequences are SEHNR and FQNEAQ (reference sequence).

This clone has just one count. The genes are TRBV2 and TRBJ2-1, with D maybe TRBD1 (6 bases). V lost 6 bases and J lost 9, with 18 bases in between. Germline CDR1 SNHLY, CDR2 FYNNEI. This CDR3 is built from 14 residues. The CDR3 coding sequence is TGTGCCAGCAGCGACTCCGGACAGCTCGGTGAGCAGTTCTTC. It is translated as CASSDSGQLGEQFF.

V and J are TRBV11-2 and TRBJ2-2; D may be TRBD1 (6 bases). This CDR3 contains 14 residues. V dropped 3 bases and J dropped 4 bases, with 9 bases sitting between them. Germline-derived CDR1 and CDR2 are SGHAT and FQNNGV. The CDR3 DNA follows: TGTGCCAGCAGCTTTTCAGGGGTCACCGGGGAGCTGTTTTTT. Residues: CASSFSGVTGELFF.

This clone was observed a few times. The J gene is TRBJ2-1, the V gene TRBV5-1; D not certain. From germline, CDR1 is SGHRS and CDR2 YFSETQ. Trimming removed 2 bases from V and 4 bases from J, with 7 bases in between. This CDR3 region has 13 residues. CDR3 region: CASSFGEYNEQFF. The DNA for the CDR3 is TGCGCCAGCAGCTTCGGAGAGTACAATGAGCAGTTCTTC.

V and J are TRBV7-2 and TRBJ2-1; no definite D call. V lost 2 bases and J 8 bases, leaving 19 bases between the germline ends. The CDR3 covers 16 residues. Germline V gene data show CDR1 as SGHTA and CDR2 as FQGNSA. The CDR3 DNA reads as TGTGCCAGCAGCTTAAACGGTGGCATGGTGGGCGATGAGCAGTTCTTC. Its translation: CASSLNGGMVGDEQFF. The whole variable domain, remainder taken from reference TRBV7-2 and TRBJ2-1, is GAGVSQSPSNKVTEKGKDVELRCDPISGHTALYWYRQSLGQGLEFLIYFQGNSAPDKSGLPSDRFSAERTGGSVSTLTIQRTQQEDSAVYLCASSLNGGMVGDEQFFGPGTRLTVL.

The V call is TRBV11-1, the J call TRBJ2-3, with D unresolved. Germline CDR1 and CDR2: SGHAT and FQDESV (reference sequence). Trimming left V 6 bases short and J 5 bases short, with 12 bases between. The CDR3 runs to 13 residues. DNA for the CDR3: TGTGCCAGCAGTCGCGAGTCAGGAGATACGCAGTATTTT. Protein product: CASSRESGDTQYF.